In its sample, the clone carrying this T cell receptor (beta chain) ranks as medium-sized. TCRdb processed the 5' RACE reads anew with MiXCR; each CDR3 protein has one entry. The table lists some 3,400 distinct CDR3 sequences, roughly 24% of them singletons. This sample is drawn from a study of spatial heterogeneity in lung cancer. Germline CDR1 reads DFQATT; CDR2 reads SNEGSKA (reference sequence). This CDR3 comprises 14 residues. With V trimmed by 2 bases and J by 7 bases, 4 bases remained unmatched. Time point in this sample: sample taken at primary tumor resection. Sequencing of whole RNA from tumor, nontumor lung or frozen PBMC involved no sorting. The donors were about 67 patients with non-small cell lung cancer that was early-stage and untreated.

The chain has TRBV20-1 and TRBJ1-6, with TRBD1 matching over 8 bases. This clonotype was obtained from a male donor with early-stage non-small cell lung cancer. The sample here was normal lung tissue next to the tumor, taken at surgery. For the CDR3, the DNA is TGCAGTGCTAGACCGGGACAGGTGAATTCACCCCTCCACTTT. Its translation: CSARPGQVNSPLHF.